This T cell receptor (beta chain) was sequenced for a study of technical replicates of blood from several donors. Some clones are missing from TCRdb's copy, which holds only in-frame ones; the method was immunoSEQ multiplex PCR. The profile shows around 93,000 clones, about 95% of them singletons. The CDR3 loop spans 15 amino acids. Germline V gene lookup returns CDR1 MNHNS and CDR2 SASEGT. Regarding this clone: At one boundary the junction diverges from the germline segment, which might be a read error.

J is TRBJ1-2 and V is TRBV6-1; 8 nucleotides agree with TRBD1. Input material: T cells isolated from PBMCs. This clonotype originated in a human donor in good health. CDR3: CASSEAHRGEKGYTF. CDR3 sequence (DNA): TGTGCCAGCAGCGAAGCGCACAGGGGGGAAAAGGGCTACACCTTC.